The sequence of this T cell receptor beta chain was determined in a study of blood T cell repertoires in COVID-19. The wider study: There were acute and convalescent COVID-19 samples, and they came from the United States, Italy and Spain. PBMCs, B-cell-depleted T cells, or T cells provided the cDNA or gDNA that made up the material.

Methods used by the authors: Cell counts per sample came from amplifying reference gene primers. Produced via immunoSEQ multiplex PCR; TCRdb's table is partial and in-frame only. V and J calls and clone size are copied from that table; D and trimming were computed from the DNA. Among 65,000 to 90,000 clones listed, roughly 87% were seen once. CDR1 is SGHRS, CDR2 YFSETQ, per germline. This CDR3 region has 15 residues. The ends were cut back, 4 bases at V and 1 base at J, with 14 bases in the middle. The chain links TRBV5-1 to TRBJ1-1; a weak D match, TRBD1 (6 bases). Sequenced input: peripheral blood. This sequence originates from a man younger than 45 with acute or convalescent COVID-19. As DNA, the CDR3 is TGCGCCAGCAGCCCAAAACCACAGGGGAACACTGAAGCTTTCTTT. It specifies CASSPKPQGNTEAFF.